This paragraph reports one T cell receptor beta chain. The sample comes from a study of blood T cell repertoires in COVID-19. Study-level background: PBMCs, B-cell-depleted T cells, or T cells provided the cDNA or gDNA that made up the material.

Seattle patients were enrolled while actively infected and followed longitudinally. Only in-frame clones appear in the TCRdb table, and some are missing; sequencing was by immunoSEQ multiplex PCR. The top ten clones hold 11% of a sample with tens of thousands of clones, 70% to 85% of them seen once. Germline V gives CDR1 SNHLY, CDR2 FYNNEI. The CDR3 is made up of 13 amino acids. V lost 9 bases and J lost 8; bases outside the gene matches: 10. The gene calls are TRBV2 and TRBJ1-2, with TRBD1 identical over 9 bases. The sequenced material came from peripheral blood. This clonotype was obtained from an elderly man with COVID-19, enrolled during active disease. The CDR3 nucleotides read TGTGCCAGTGACCGGACAGGGGAAGGGGGCTACACCTTC. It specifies CASDRTGEGGYTF. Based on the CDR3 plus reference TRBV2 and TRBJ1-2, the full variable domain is EPEVTQTPSHQVTQMGQEVILRCVPISNHLYFYWYRQILGQKVEFLVSFYNNEISEKSEIFDDQFSVERPDGSNFTLKIRSTKLEDSAMYFCASDRTGEGGYTFGSGTRLTVV.